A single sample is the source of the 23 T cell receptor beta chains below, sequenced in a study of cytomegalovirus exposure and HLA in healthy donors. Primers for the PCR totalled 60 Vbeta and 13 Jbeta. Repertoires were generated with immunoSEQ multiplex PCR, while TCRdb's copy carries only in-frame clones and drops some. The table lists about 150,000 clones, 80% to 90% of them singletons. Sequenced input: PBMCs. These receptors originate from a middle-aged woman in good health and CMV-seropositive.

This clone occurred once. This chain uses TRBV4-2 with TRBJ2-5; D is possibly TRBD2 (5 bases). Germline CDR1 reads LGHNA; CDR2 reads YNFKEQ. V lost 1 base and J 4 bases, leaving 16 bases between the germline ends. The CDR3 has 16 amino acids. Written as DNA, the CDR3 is TGTGCCAGCAGCCAAGTCCTAGGACGGGGTTTAGAGACCCAGTACTTC. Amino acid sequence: CASSQVLGRGLETQYF.

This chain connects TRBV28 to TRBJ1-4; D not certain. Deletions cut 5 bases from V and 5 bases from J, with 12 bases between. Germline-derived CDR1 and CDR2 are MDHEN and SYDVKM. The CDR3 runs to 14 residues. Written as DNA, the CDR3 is TGTGCCAGCAGTCATGGGTCGCGGAATGAAAAACTGTTTTTT. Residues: CASSHGSRNEKLFF.

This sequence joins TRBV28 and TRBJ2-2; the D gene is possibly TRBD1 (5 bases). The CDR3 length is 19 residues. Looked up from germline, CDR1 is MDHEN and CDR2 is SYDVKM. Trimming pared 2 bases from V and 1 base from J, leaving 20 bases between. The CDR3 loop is CASSLEVARAYQNTGELFF. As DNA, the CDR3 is TGTGCCAGCAGTTTAGAGGTGGCCAGGGCCTATCAGAACACCGGGGAGCTGTTTTTT. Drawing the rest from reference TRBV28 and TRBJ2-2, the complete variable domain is DVKVTQSSRYLVKRTGEKVFLECVQDMDHENMFWYRQDPGLGLRLIYFSYDVKMKEKGDIPEGYSVSREKKERFSLILESASTNQTSMYLCASSLEVARAYQNTGELFFGEGSRLTVL.

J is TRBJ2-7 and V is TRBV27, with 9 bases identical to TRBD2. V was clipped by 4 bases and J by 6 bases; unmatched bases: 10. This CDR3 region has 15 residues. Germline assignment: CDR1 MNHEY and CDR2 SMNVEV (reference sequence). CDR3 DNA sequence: TGTGCCAGCAGTTCTAAGGGAGCGGGAGGTGGCGAGCAGTACTTC. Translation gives CASSSKGAGGGEQYF.

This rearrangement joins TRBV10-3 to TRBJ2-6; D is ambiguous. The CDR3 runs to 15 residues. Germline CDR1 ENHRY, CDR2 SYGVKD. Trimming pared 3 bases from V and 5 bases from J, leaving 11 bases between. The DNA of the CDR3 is TGTGCCATCAGTGATAGGAGCCAGAGGGCCAACGTCCTGACTTTC. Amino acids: CAISDRSQRANVLTF.

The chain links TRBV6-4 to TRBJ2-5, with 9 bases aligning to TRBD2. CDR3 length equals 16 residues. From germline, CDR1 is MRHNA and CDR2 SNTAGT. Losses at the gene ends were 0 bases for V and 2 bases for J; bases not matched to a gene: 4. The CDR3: CASSDSGREGQETQYF. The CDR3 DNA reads TGTGCCAGCAGTGACTCGGGGCGGGAGGGACAAGAGACCCAGTACTTC.

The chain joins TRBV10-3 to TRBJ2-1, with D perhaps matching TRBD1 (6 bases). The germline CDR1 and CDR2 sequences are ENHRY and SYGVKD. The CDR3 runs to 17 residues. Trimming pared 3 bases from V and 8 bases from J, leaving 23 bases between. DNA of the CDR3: TGTGCCATCAGTGACATTCGGTTGGGCAGGGGAATCGATGAGCAGTTCTTC. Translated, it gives CAISDIRLGRGIDEQFF.

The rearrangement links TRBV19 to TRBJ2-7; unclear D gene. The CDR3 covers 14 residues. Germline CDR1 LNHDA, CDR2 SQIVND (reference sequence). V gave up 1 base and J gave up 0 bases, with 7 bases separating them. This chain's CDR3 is CASSIGGSSYEQYF. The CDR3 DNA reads TGTGCCAGTAGTATAGGCGGCAGCTCCTACGAGCAGTACTTC.

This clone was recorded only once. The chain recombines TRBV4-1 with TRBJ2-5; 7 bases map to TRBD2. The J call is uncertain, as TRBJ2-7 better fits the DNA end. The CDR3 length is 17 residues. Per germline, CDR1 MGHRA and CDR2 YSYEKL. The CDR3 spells CASSQGVTSQISPEQYF. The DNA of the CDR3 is TGCGCCAGCAGCCAGGGGGTGACTAGCCAAATTTCACCCGAGCAGTACTTC.

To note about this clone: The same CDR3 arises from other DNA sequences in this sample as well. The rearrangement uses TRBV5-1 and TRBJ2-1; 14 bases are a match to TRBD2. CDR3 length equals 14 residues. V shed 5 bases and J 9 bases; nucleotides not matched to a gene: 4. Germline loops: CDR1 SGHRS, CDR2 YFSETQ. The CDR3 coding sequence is TGCGCCAGCAGTCTCGGACTAGCGGGGGGTGAGCAGTTCTTC. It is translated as CASSLGLAGGEQFF.

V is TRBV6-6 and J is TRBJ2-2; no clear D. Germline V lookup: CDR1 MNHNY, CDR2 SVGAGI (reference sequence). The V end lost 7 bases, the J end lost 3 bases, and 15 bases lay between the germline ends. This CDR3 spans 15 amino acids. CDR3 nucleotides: TGTGCCAGCAAACGGGTAACTCCCGACACCGGGGAGCTGTTTTTT. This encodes CASKRVTPDTGELFF.

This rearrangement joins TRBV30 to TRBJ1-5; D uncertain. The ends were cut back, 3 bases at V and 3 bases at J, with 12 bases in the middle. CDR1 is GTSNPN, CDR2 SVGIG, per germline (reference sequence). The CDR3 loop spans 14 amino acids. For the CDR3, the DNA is TGTGCCTGGAGAAATGGAGGGTCCAATCAGCCCCAGCATTTT. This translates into CAWRNGGSNQPQHF.

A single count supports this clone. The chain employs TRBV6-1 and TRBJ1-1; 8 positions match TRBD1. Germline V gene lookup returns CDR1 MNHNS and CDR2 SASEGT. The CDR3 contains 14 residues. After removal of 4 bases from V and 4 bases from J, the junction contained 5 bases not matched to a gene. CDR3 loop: CASSGQGLGTEAFF. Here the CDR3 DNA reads TGTGCCAGCAGTGGACAGGGGCTAGGCACTGAAGCTTTCTTT.

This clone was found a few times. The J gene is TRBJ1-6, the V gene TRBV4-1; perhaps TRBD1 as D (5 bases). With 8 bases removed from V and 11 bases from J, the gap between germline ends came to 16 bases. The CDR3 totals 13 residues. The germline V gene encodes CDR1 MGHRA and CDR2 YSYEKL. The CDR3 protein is CASAFDSPAPLHF. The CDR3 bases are TGCGCCAGCGCCTTCGACAGCCCGGCACCCCTCCACTTT.

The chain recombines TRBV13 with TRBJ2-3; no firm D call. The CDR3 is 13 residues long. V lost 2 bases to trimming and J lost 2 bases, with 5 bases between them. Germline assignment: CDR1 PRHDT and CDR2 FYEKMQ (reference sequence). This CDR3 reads CASSLIITDTQYF. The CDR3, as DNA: TGTGCCAGCAGCTTAATCATCACAGATACGCAGTATTTT.

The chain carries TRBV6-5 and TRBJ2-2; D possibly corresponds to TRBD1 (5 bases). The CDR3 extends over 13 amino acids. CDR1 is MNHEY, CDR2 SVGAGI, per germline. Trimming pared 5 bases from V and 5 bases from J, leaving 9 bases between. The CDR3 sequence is CASSPRVTGELFF. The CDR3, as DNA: TGTGCCAGCAGTCCCAGGGTAACCGGGGAGCTGTTTTTT.

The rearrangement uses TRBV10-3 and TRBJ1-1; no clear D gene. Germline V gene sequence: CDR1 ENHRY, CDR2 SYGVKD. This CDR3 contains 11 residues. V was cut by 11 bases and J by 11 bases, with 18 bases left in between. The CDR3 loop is CAVREQTRAFF. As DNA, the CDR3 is TGTGCCGTCCGGGAGCAAACGCGGGCTTTCTTT.

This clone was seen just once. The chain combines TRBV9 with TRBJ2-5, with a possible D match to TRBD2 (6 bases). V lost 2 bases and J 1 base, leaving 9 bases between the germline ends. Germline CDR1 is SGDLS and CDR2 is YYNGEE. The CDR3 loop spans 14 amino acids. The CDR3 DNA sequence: TGTGCCAGCAGCGTTAGCGGTTTCCAAGAGACCCAGTACTTC. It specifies CASSVSGFQETQYF.

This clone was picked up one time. CDR3 sequence: CASRGQGASEQFF. The CDR3 coding sequence is TGTGCCAGCAGAGGACAGGGGGCGTCGGAGCAGTTCTTC. V is TRBV27 and J is TRBJ2-1, with 11 bases that match TRBD1. The ends lost 6 bases at V and 10 bases at J; junction bases unmatched: 5. This CDR3 has 13 amino acids. Germline V lookup: CDR1 MNHEY, CDR2 SMNVEV (reference sequence).

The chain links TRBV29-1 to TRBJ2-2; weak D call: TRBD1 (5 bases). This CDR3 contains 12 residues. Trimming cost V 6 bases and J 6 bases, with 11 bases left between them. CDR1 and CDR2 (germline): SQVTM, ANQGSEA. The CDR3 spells CSVPQGAGELFF. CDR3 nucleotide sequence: TGCAGCGTCCCCCAGGGCGCCGGGGAGCTGTTTTTT.

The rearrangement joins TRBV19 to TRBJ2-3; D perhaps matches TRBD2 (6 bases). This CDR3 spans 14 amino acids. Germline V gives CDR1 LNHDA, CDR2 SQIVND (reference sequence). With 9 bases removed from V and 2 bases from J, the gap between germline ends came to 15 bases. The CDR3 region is CASQEAGYTDTQYF. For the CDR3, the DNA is TGTGCCAGCCAGGAGGCGGGGTACACAGATACGCAGTATTTT.

Written as DNA, the CDR3 is TGTGCCAGCAGTTTAGGCGTTTGGAGGGGTGGTAAGAATACGCAGTATTTT. Its protein is CASSLGVWRGGKNTQYF. The chain employs TRBV28 and TRBJ2-3; TRBD2 might be the D (6 bases). CDR1 and CDR2 (germline): MDHEN, SYDVKM. This CDR3 contains 17 residues. V was shortened by 2 bases and J by 7 bases, with 22 bases between the two germline ends. Drawing the rest from reference TRBV28 and TRBJ2-3, the complete variable domain is DVKVTQSSRYLVKRTGEKVFLECVQDMDHENMFWYRQDPGLGLRLIYFSYDVKMKEKGDIPEGYSVSREKKERFSLILESASTNQTSMYLCASSLGVWRGGKNTQYFGPGTRLTVL.

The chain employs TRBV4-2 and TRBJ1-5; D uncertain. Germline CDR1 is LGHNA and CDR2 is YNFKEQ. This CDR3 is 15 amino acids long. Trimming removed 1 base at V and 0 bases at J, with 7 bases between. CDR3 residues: CASSQGADSNQPQHF. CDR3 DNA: TGTGCCAGCAGCCAAGGGGCTGATAGCAATCAGCCCCAGCATTTT.